The entry that follows covers one TCR beta chain sequence. The antigen remains undetermined. This sample is part of a study of T cell repertoires in urothelial bladder cancer. Broader study findings: Benign specimens had a median approximately 12% infiltrating lymphocyte percentage. A single clone reached 2% to 2.5% in benign versus up to about 17% in carcinoma. Median T cells were roughly 5,000 in carcinoma and over 20,000 in benign specimens.

V was shortened by 8 bases and J by 7 bases, with 18 bases between the two germline ends. The CDR3 has 14 amino acids. Germline V gene lookup returns CDR1 SNHLY and CDR2 FYNNEI. Data came from immunoSEQ multiplex PCR; TCRdb stores just in-frame clones and leaves some out. The top ten hold less than 9% of the sample, which has about 11,000 clones, roughly 72% seen once. The sample consisted of tumor-infiltrating cells from bladder cancer. The chain recombines TRBV2 with TRBJ1-5; no clear D. This sequence was found in a human donor with a benign inflammatory bladder lesion. The CDR3 coding sequence is TGTGCCAGCCGCCGGACGGCGATAGGACAGCCCCAGCATTTT. It codes for CASRRTAIGQPQHF.